Below, 26 T cell receptor beta chains from the same sample are listed, as sequenced in a study of cytomegalovirus exposure and HLA in healthy donors. The PCR ran on 60 Vbeta and 13 Jbeta primers. Libraries were prepared by immunoSEQ multiplex PCR; TCRdb keeps only in-frame clonotypes and omits some of them. The data hold about 160,000 clones, with roughly 80% observed a single time. Sequencing was performed on PBMCs. The receptors shown here come from a man aged 35-49 years in good health and CMV-seronegative.

The rearrangement uses TRBV6-1 and TRBJ2-3, with D perhaps TRBD2 (6 bases). V lost 7 bases, J lost 2 bases, and 10 bases lay in between. The germline V gene has CDR1 MNHNS and CDR2 SASEGT. This CDR3 region has 13 residues. CDR3 DNA: TGTGCCAGCATTGGAGGGCTCACAGATACGCAGTATTTT. Protein: CASIGGLTDTQYF.

This clone was detected once. One end of the junction is discordant with germline, which a read error may explain. The chain carries TRBV7-9 and TRBJ2-7, with TRBD1 matching 10 bases. Germline V CDR1 and CDR2: SEHNR, FQNEAQ (reference sequence). The CDR3 consists of 15 residues. This CDR3 is CSSSSAGTGVHEQYF. Here the CDR3 DNA reads TGTTCCAGCAGCTCCGCCGGGACAGGGGTTCACGAGCAGTACTTC.

The chain recombines TRBV4-1 with TRBJ1-2; perhaps TRBD1 as D (6 bases). V shed 4 bases and J shed 0 bases, with 18 bases lying between them. The CDR3 is made up of 17 amino acids. Per the germline V gene, CDR1 is MGHRA and CDR2 is YSYEKL. Written as DNA, the CDR3 is TGCGCCAGCAGCCCCCCGGTAACAGGGACCCCTAACTATGGCTACACCTTC. Amino acids: CASSPPVTGTPNYGYTF.

The V call is TRBV6-4, the J call TRBJ2-2; 10 bases are shared with TRBD1. Trimming cost V 6 bases and J 4 bases; bases outside gene matches: 2. In germline, CDR1 is MRHNA, CDR2 SNTAGT. This CDR3 is built from 14 residues. CDR3 loop: CASRRTGGTGELFF. The CDR3 region has the DNA TGTGCCAGCAGAAGGACAGGGGGCACCGGGGAGCTGTTTTTT.

The chain has TRBV6-4 and TRBJ2-1, with D possibly matching TRBD2 (6 bases). The CDR3 sequence is 15 residues long. The germline gives CDR1 MRHNA, CDR2 SNTAGT. V was trimmed by 3 bases and J by 0 bases, leaving 9 bases between them. CDR3 loop: CASSEEGSSYNEQFF. For the CDR3, the DNA is TGTGCCAGCAGTGAGGAGGGTTCCTCCTACAATGAGCAGTTCTTC.

CDR3 residues: CASSQTGGPNQPQHF. In nucleotides, the CDR3 is TGTGCCAGCTCCCAGACAGGGGGCCCGAATCAGCCCCAGCATTTT. The chain employs TRBV2 and TRBJ1-5, with TRBD1 matching 10 bases. The germline gives CDR1 SNHLY, CDR2 FYNNEI. This CDR3 has 15 amino acids. The V gene end was trimmed by 8 bases and the J gene end by 4 bases; junction bases not matched to a gene: 8. Drawing the rest from reference TRBV2 and TRBJ1-5, the complete variable domain is EPEVTQTPSHQVTQMGQEVILRCVPISNHLYFYWYRQILGQKVEFLVSFYNNEISEKSEIFDDQFSVERPDGSNFTLKIRSTKLEDSAMYFCASSQTGGPNQPQHFGDGTRLSIL.

The V and J genes are TRBV7-6 and TRBJ2-1; 8 positions match TRBD1. CDR1 and CDR2 (germline): SGHVS, FNYEAQ. The CDR3 totals 15 residues. The trim removed 4 bases at V and 5 bases at J, leaving 7 bases unmatched. The CDR3 loop is CASSSPGQADNEQFF. The DNA for the CDR3 is TGTGCCAGCAGCTCCCCGGGACAGGCTGACAATGAGCAGTTCTTC.

The V and J genes are TRBV19 and TRBJ2-7, with 7 bases matching TRBD1. The CDR3 is made up of 14 amino acids. V shed 7 bases, J shed 5 bases, and the junction held 11 bases outside the gene matches. Germline V gene sequence: CDR1 LNHDA, CDR2 SQIVND (reference sequence). As DNA, the CDR3 is TGTGCCAGTACCCCGACAGGGCGCTCGGACGAGCAGTACTTC. As protein: CASTPTGRSDEQYF.

The rearrangement uses TRBV6-6 and TRBJ1-1; no clear D. Trimming took off 3 bases at V and 1 base at J, with 12 bases between the two ends. Germline V gives CDR1 MNHNY, CDR2 SVGAGI (reference sequence). The length of the CDR3 is 15 residues. CDR3 in DNA: TGTGCCAGCAGTTATGGGCTTATCGCGAACACTGAAGCTTTCTTT. Translating gives CASSYGLIANTEAFF.

The rearrangement links TRBV2 to TRBJ2-5; TRBD2 matches at 12 bases. V shed 4 bases and J 4 bases; nucleotides not matched to a gene: 10. Looked up from germline, CDR1 is SNHLY and CDR2 is FYNNEI. The CDR3 is 17 amino acids. In DNA, the CDR3 is TGTGCCAGCAGTGGGACTAGCGGGGAAGGAGAAAGAGAGACCCAGTACTTC. It codes for CASSGTSGEGERETQYF.

The rearrangement links TRBV5-1 to TRBJ2-3; tentative D call: TRBD1 (5 bases). The CDR3 totals 16 residues. CDR1 and CDR2 (germline): SGHRS, YFSETQ. Trimming shortened V by 0 bases and J by 0 bases, and 11 bases separated the two germline ends. The CDR3 nucleotides read TGCGCCAGCAGCTTGGCGGACATGACTAGCACAGATACGCAGTATTTT. Its protein product is CASSLADMTSTDTQYF.

This chain links TRBV25-1 with TRBJ1-1, with 8 nucleotides matching TRBD1. Trimming took 1 base from V and 3 from J; bases not matched to a gene: 4. CDR3 length: 15 residues. Per germline, CDR1 MGHDK and CDR2 SYGVNS. For the CDR3, the DNA is TGTGCCAGCAGTGAATCTTTACAGGGGGACACTGAAGCTTTCTTT. Its translation: CASSESLQGDTEAFF.

This clone was observed a few times. This rearrangement joins TRBV11-2 to TRBJ2-7; TRBD2 agrees at 8 bases. CDR1 and CDR2 from the germline V gene are SGHAT and FQNNGV. V gave up 5 bases and J gave up 3 bases; unmatched junction bases: 12. The CDR3 is 16 amino acids. The CDR3 region has the DNA TGTGCCAGCAGCCCGACGGGAGGGACACAAGTCTACGAGCAGTACTTC. Translated, it gives CASSPTGGTQVYEQYF.

V gene TRBV4-2 combines with J gene TRBJ2-2, with D hard to call. V dropped 4 bases and J dropped 2 bases, with 8 bases sitting between them. Germline V gives CDR1 LGHNA, CDR2 YNFKEQ. The CDR3 is 14 residues long. The CDR3 sequence: CASSLQLNTGELFF. DNA for the CDR3: TGTGCCAGCAGCCTCCAACTAAACACCGGGGAGCTGTTTTTT.

CDR3 in amino acids: CASRAERAATYNEQFF. As DNA, the CDR3 is TGTGCCAGCAGGGCCGAGCGTGCAGCTACATACAATGAGCAGTTCTTC. The chain combines TRBV27 with TRBJ2-1; D gene ambiguous. This CDR3 comprises 16 residues. Germline CDR1 reads MNHEY; CDR2 reads SMNVEV (reference sequence). Deletions cut 6 bases from V and 4 bases from J, with 19 bases between.

This clone is a singleton in its sample. A junction end diverges from the germline sequence, so it may reflect a read error. The chain combines TRBV2 with TRBJ2-7; 9 positions agree with TRBD1. The CDR3 has 16 residues. Germline CDR1 SNHLY, CDR2 FYNNEI. This chain's CDR3 is CASREGTGLLHYEQYF. DNA for the CDR3: TGTGCCAGCAGGGAAGGGACAGGGCTTCTCCACTACGAGCAGTACTTC.

This clone was observed a few times. The CDR3 coding sequence is TGTGCCATCCGATTCCCCAGGGGGATGAACACTGAAGCTTTCTTT. Protein: CAIRFPRGMNTEAFF. The chain links TRBV10-3 to TRBJ1-1, with TRBD1 matching 7 bases. Germline V gene sequence: CDR1 ENHRY, CDR2 SYGVKD. CDR3 length equals 15 residues. J gave up 0 bases and V 8 bases, and 9 bases lay outside the gene matches.

On this clone: One base away lies a much larger clone, so this may be a sequencing read error. The same CDR3 arises from other DNA sequences in this sample as well. This chain links TRBV4-1 with TRBJ2-7; D is uncertain. The CDR3 sequence is 14 residues long. The germline V gene has CDR1 MGHRA and CDR2 YSYEKL. Trimming cost V 0 bases and J 1 base, with 7 bases left between them. The CDR3 sequence is CASSQEAVSYEQYF. Written as DNA, the CDR3 is TGCGCCAGCAGCCAAGAGGCGGTATCCTACGAGCAGTACTTC.

This clone has only one observation. The rearrangement uses TRBV25-1 and TRBJ2-7; maybe TRBD1 (5 bases). This CDR3 comprises 14 residues. Germline values: CDR1 MGHDK, CDR2 SYGVNS. V shed 6 bases and J shed 3 bases, with 15 bases lying between them. In DNA, the CDR3 is TGTGCCAGCAGCCCCGACAGACTCGTCTACGAGCAGTACTTC. The encoded protein is CASSPDRLVYEQYF.

The gene calls are TRBV7-3 and TRBJ2-2, with D perhaps TRBD1 (5 bases). The CDR3 covers 16 residues. The V gene's germline CDR1 is SGHTA and CDR2 FQGTGA. Trimming stripped 4 bases from V and 3 bases from J, with 15 bases between. CDR3 loop: CASSSNLGLDTGELFF. For the CDR3, the DNA is TGTGCCAGCAGCTCCAACTTGGGGCTGGACACCGGGGAGCTGTTTTTT.

The gene calls are TRBV27 and TRBJ2-5; the match to TRBD2 covers 8 bases. The CDR3 runs to 17 residues. V shed 6 bases and J 6 bases; nucleotides not matched to a gene: 18. Germline CDR1 is MNHEY and CDR2 is SMNVEV (reference sequence). CDR3 nucleotide sequence: TGTGCCAGCAGCCCCCCGCATGGGGGACTAGATAGGCAGACCCAGTACTTC. Translating gives CASSPPHGGLDRQTQYF.

A note on this clone: At the DNA level, this CDR3 is encoded by other sequences in the same sample as well. This chain uses TRBV6-5 with TRBJ2-7; the match to TRBD1 covers 7 bases. This CDR3 region has 14 residues. Unmatched junction bases numbered 4, after V lost 5 bases and J lost 0 bases. In germline, CDR1 is MNHEY, CDR2 SVGAGI. The CDR3 DNA sequence: TGTGCCAGCAGTCGGGACAGAAGCTCCTACGAGCAGTACTTC. It is translated as CASSRDRSSYEQYF.

This clone was observed a single time. The genes are TRBV7-9 and TRBJ2-3; 9 bases fit TRBD1. Looked up from germline, CDR1 is SEHNR and CDR2 is FQNEAQ (reference sequence). There are 15 residues in the CDR3. The V gene end was trimmed by 4 bases and the J gene end by 2 bases; junction bases not matched to a gene: 4. The CDR3 loop reads CASSSGTGLTDTQYF. The DNA for the CDR3 is TGTGCCAGCAGCTCCGGGACAGGGCTCACAGATACGCAGTATTTT.

This sequence joins TRBV11-3 and TRBJ2-3; a weak D match, TRBD1 (5 bases). CDR3 length: 15 residues. V was cut by 5 bases and J by 0 bases, with 12 bases left in between. Germline-derived CDR1 and CDR2 are SGHNT and YENEEA. The DNA of the CDR3 is TGTGCCAGCAGCGCCAGGGCTTCTAGCACAGATACGCAGTATTTT. It translates to CASSARASSTDTQYF.

The rearrangement joins TRBV5-4 to TRBJ1-6; D is unresolved. V was trimmed by 2 bases and J by 8 bases, leaving 14 bases between them. CDR1 is SGHNT and CDR2 is YYREEE in the germline V gene (reference sequence). The CDR3 extends over 15 amino acids. The CDR3 DNA reads as TGTGCCAGCAGCTTCGGCGCGGGATTGGATTCACCCCTCCACTTT. It encodes CASSFGAGLDSPLHF.

This chain joins TRBV30 and TRBJ2-2; TRBD2 matches 11 bases. Germline V gene lookup returns CDR1 GTSNPN and CDR2 SVGIG (reference sequence). The ends lost 4 bases at V and 5 bases at J; junction bases unmatched: 12. The CDR3 runs to 17 residues. The CDR3 DNA is TGTGCCTGGACCATAGGAGGACTAGCGGGTTTGACCGGGGAGCTGTTTTTT. As protein: CAWTIGGLAGLTGELFF.